Listed here are 26 T cell receptor beta chains from one sample, sequenced in a study of molecular identifiers for immune sequencing clone quantification. TCRdb used MiXCR to reprocess the PCR reads, holding one entry per CDR3 protein. The table includes 300,000 to 350,000 distinct CDR3 sequences, about a fifth detected once. Specimen: naive CD8+ T cells from blood, with Jurkat cell RNA spiked in. The subset was: FACS-sorted CD8+CD4-CCR7+CD45RA+ naive T cells. These receptors were obtained from a human donor in good health. Some libraries in this study had Jurkat cell RNA spiked in.

The CDR3, as DNA: TGTGCCAGCAGCTTTCTAATCAAGGGAGGGGGCTACACAGATACGCAGTATTTT. This encodes CASSFLIKGGGYTDTQYF. V gene TRBV7-9 combines with J gene TRBJ2-3; D tentatively fits TRBD1 or TRBD2 (7 bases each). The CDR3 has 18 amino acids. Trimming stripped 3 bases from V and 2 bases from J, with 21 bases between. The germline V gene has CDR1 SEHNR and CDR2 FQNEAQ (reference sequence).

The sample holds many counts of this clonotype. The chain recombines TRBV7-9 with TRBJ2-7; 9 positions agree with TRBD2. V shed 5 bases and J 2 bases; nucleotides not matched to a gene: 10. Germline V CDR1 and CDR2: SEHNR, FQNEAQ (reference sequence). CDR3 length: 16 residues. The CDR3 is CASSPGSGRPTYEQYF. In DNA form, the CDR3 reads TGTGCCAGCAGCCCAGGGAGCGGGAGGCCAACCTACGAGCAGTACTTC. The complete variable domain, with remaining parts taken from reference TRBV7-9 and TRBJ2-7, reads DTGVSQNPRHKITKRGQNVTFRCDPISEHNRLYWYRQTLGQGPEFLTYFQNEAQLEKSRLLSDRFSAERPKGSFSTLEIQRTEQGDSAMYLCASSPGSGRPTYEQYFGPGTRLTVT.

There are many counts of this clonotype. The rearrangement uses TRBV30 and TRBJ1-3; D call uncertain. Germline V CDR1 and CDR2: GTSNPN, SVGIG (reference sequence). The CDR3 loop spans 14 amino acids. V lost 0 bases to trimming and J lost 0 bases, with 6 bases between them. CDR3 sequence reads: CAWSVGVSGNTIYF. CDR3 DNA: TGTGCCTGGAGTGTTGGGGTCTCTGGAAACACCATATATTTT.

This clonotype was counted many times. The rearrangement links TRBV6-2 or TRBV6-3 to TRBJ2-3; D is unclear. V lost 3 bases, J lost 6 bases, and 10 bases lay in between. The CDR3 is 13 amino acids. Germline V gives CDR1 MNHEY, CDR2 SVGEGT. CDR3 sequence reads: CASSYGQRDTQYF. The DNA of the CDR3 is TGTGCCAGCAGTTATGGGCAACGGGATACGCAGTATTTT.

Details on this clonotype: One junction end disagrees with the germline gene, perhaps due to a read error. This chain links TRBV9 with TRBJ1-3; D remains unclear. The CDR3 has 11 residues. Germline loops: CDR1 SGDLS, CDR2 YYNGEE. This CDR3 is CASSAGSTIYF. As DNA, the CDR3 is TGTGCCAGCAGCGCGGGAAGCACCATATATTTT.

In the case of this clonotype: Being one base from a much bigger clone, this may be a read error. This rearrangement joins TRBV30 to TRBJ1-3, with a tentative D call TRBD1 (5 bases). CDR1 GTSNPN and CDR2 SVGIG come from the germline V gene (reference sequence). The CDR3 covers 14 residues. In DNA form, the CDR3 reads TGTGCCTGGAGTGTAGGGGCAGGGATGGACACCATGTATTTT. This encodes CAWSVGAGMDTMYF.

This clonotype was detected many times. The V and J genes are TRBV4-3 and TRBJ2-3, with TRBD2 identical over 10 bases. V was pared by 3 bases and J by 2 bases, with 5 bases of the junction left unmatched. The CDR3 sequence is 16 residues long. Per the germline V gene, CDR1 is LGHNA and CDR2 is YSLEER. Here the CDR3 reads CASSHILAGSTDTQYF. CDR3 DNA sequence: TGCGCCAGCAGCCACATACTAGCGGGGTCCACAGATACGCAGTATTTT.

The rearrangement uses TRBV4-3 and TRBJ2-2, with D uncertain. V gave up 1 base and J gave up 0 bases, with 3 bases separating them. Germline lookup yields CDR1 LGHNA and CDR2 YSLEER. The CDR3 is 14 amino acids. CDR3 sequence (DNA): TGCGCCAGCAGCCAAGGTCCGAACACCGGGGAGCTGTTTTTT. It translates to CASSQGPNTGELFF.

This clonotype was counted at least ten times. The chain employs TRBV29-1 and TRBJ2-2; D is possibly TRBD2 (7 bases). Germline CDR1 is SQVTM and CDR2 is ANQGSEA. The CDR3 totals 13 residues. The germline V and J ends were trimmed by 7 bases and 3 bases, with 12 bases remaining between them. CDR3 region: CSGTGRDTGELFF. The CDR3 region has the DNA TGCAGCGGAACAGGGAGGGACACCGGGGAGCTGTTTTTT.

This clonotype was picked up many times. The V gene is TRBV15, the J gene TRBJ1-1; the D is unclear. Trimming removed 4 bases at V and 0 bases at J, with 15 bases between. The CDR3 has 16 amino acids. Germline loops: CDR1 LNHNV, CDR2 YYDKDF (reference sequence). CDR3 sequence reads: CATSIGLRRLNTEAFF. CDR3 DNA: TGTGCCACCAGCATCGGGTTAAGGAGATTGAACACTGAAGCTTTCTTT.

This clonotype was counted at least ten times. The J gene is TRBJ2-3, the V gene TRBV18, with D perhaps TRBD1 or TRBD2 (5 bases each). This CDR3 is built from 15 residues. Trimming cost V 9 bases and J 4 bases, with 20 bases left between them. Germline V gene data show CDR1 as KGHSH and CDR2 as LQKENI. The CDR3 sequence is CASPAGAGQPDTQYF. The CDR3 DNA follows: TGTGCCAGTCCCGCGGGTGCAGGGCAGCCAGATACGCAGTATTTT.

Remarks on this clonotype: One junction end does not reproduce the germline sequence, and a read error may be involved. DNA for the CDR3: TGTGCTAGCAGCTGGGGACCTTCCCCCCTCTCCTACCCCAAGGATGAAAAACTGTTTTTT. It yields the protein CASSWGPSPLSYPKDEKLFF. The chain couples TRBV7-3 to TRBJ1-4; D may be TRBD1 (5 bases). The CDR3 has 20 amino acids. The germline CDR1 and CDR2 sequences are SGHTA and FQGTGA.

A few counts support this clonotype. The V call is TRBV4-1, the J call TRBJ2-7; the D is unclear. The germline CDR1 and CDR2 sequences are MGHRA and YSYEKL. The germline V and J ends were trimmed by 1 base and 0 bases, with 10 bases remaining between them. This CDR3 contains 15 residues. In DNA form, the CDR3 reads TGCGCCAGCAGCCAAGGGCAGCAGAGCTCCTACGAGCAGTACTTC. The encoded protein is CASSQGQQSSYEQYF.

This clonotype has at least ten counts. The chain recombines TRBV12-3 or TRBV12-4 with TRBJ2-3, with 10 bases aligning to TRBD2. The V gene end was trimmed by 1 base and the J gene end by 2 bases; junction bases not matched to a gene: 6. CDR3 length equals 17 residues. The CDR3 bases are TGTGCCAGCAGTTTAGGAGGAGCGGGAGGGACCACAGATACGCAGTATTTT. It is translated as CASSLGGAGGTTDTQYF.

Details on this clonotype: A much larger clone lies a single base off, so this may be a read error. This chain links TRBV7-9 with TRBJ1-4; perhaps TRBD1 as D (5 bases). This CDR3 has 15 amino acids. Germline CDR1 reads SEHNR; CDR2 reads FQNEAQ (reference sequence). The CDR3 DNA sequence: TGTGCCAGCAGCCCGGACACTTCAACTAATGAAAAACTGGTTTTT. Its protein product is CASSPDTSTNEKLVF.

To note about this clonotype: Given a much more abundant clone one base away, this may be a read error. The chain carries TRBV7-3 and TRBJ2-1; no clear D. Germline lookup yields CDR1 SGHTA and CDR2 FQGTGA. The CDR3 is made up of 16 amino acids. V lost 3 bases and J lost 9, with 21 bases in between. CDR3 region: CASSFYGETFGVEQFF. As DNA, the CDR3 is TGTGCCAGCAGCTTTTACGGCGAAACATTTGGTGTTGAGCAGTTCTTC.

In its sample, this clonotype was seen many times. The V call is TRBV7-9, the J call TRBJ1-1; D is unclear. Germline CDR1 is SEHNR and CDR2 is FQNEAQ (reference sequence). The V end was cut by 4 bases, the J end by 5 bases, with 2 bases between. This CDR3 is built from 10 residues. DNA of the CDR3: TGTGCCAGCAGCTGGACTGAAGCTTTCTTT. Protein product: CASSWTEAFF.

Worth noting for this clonotype: This clone may be a read error of a much larger clone one base away. The CDR3 is CASSPGGGLVQCF. CDR3 in DNA: TGTGCCAGCAGTCCCGGCGGAGGCCTTGTGCAGTGTTTT. This chain joins TRBV7-2 and TRBJ2-3; TRBD2 might be the D (5 bases). CDR1 and CDR2 from the germline V gene are SGHTA and FQGNSA. This CDR3 is 13 amino acids long.

A note on this clonotype: A much larger clone sits a single nucleotide away, making a read error possible. V usage is TRBV30 and J usage is TRBJ2-7; perhaps TRBD1 as D (6 bases). Germline loops: CDR1 GTSNPN, CDR2 SVGIG (reference sequence). The CDR3 extends over 14 amino acids. The V end lost 0 bases, the J end lost 6 bases, and 15 bases lay between the germline ends. DNA of the CDR3: TGTGCCTGGAGTGTAGCCAGTGGGGGCTGCGAGCAGTACTTC. Amino acid sequence: CAWSVASGGCEQYF.

The table lists this clonotype with many counts. V and J are TRBV12-5 and TRBJ2-5; the match to TRBD1 covers 7 bases. V was clipped by 1 base and J by 5 bases; unmatched bases: 10. Germline V CDR1 and CDR2: LGHNT, FRNRAP. This CDR3 contains 16 residues. The CDR3 is CASGLALTGTEETQYF. The CDR3 nucleotides read TGTGCTAGTGGTTTGGCTTTAACCGGGACAGAGGAGACCCAGTACTTC.

Concerning this clonotype itself: It may be a read error: a sequence one base away is much more abundant. The CDR3 ends on some other residue instead of the conserved phenylalanine or tryptophan, so this is likely a read error. The V gene is TRBV20-1, the J gene TRBJ1-1; 8 positions match TRBD1. This CDR3 spans 14 amino acids. Trimming took 2 bases from V and 1 from J; bases not matched to a gene: 3. Germline CDR1 is DFQATT and CDR2 is SNEGSKA (reference sequence). The CDR3 loop reads CSARNRGENTEAFY. CDR3 DNA: TGCAGTGCTAGAAACAGGGGGGAGAACACTGAAGCTTTCTAT.

This clonotype was seen at least ten times. The chain recombines TRBV7-2 with TRBJ1-1, with TRBD1 matching over 7 bases. The CDR3 consists of 15 residues. Germline CDR1 is SGHTA and CDR2 is FQGNSA. Losses at the gene ends were 3 bases for V and 2 bases for J; bases not matched to a gene: 6. CDR3 in DNA: TGTGCCAGCAGCTTTTCTAGGACAGGTAACACTGAAGCTTTCTTT. Translated: CASSFSRTGNTEAFF.

This chain joins TRBV30 and TRBJ2-7, with 7 bases lining up with TRBD2. With V trimmed by 0 bases and J by 4 bases, 0 bases remained unmatched. Germline lookup yields CDR1 GTSNPN and CDR2 SVGIG (reference sequence). CDR3 length: 12 residues. CDR3 loop: CAWSVLAYEQYF. DNA for the CDR3: TGTGCCTGGAGTGTACTAGCGTACGAGCAGTACTTC.

This clonotype was recorded many times. The V gene is TRBV28, the J gene TRBJ1-6, with a possible D match to TRBD1 (6 bases). CDR1 is MDHEN and CDR2 is SYDVKM in the germline V gene. This CDR3 comprises 14 residues. V lost 6 bases, J lost 6 bases, and 12 bases lay in between. The CDR3, as DNA: TGTGCCAGCAGACCGGGACACCCTAATTCACCCCTCCACTTT. It encodes CASRPGHPNSPLHF. Based on the CDR3 plus reference TRBV28 and TRBJ1-6, the full variable domain is DVKVTQSSRYLVKRTGEKVFLECVQDMDHENMFWYRQDPGLGLRLIYFSYDVKMKEKGDIPEGYSVSREKKERFSLILESASTNQTSMYLCASRPGHPNSPLHFGNGTRLTVT.

This clonotype has at least ten counts. This chain joins TRBV7-6 and TRBJ2-7, with D tentatively TRBD1 (6 bases). This CDR3 spans 14 amino acids. Germline V lookup: CDR1 SGHVS, CDR2 FNYEAQ. The V end lost 4 bases, the J end lost 0 bases, and 10 bases lay between the germline ends. The CDR3, as DNA: TGTGCCAGCAGCTCACGGGACACCTCCTACGAGCAGTACTTC. Protein: CASSSRDTSYEQYF. The full variable domain, rest sourced from reference TRBV7-6 and TRBJ2-7, is GAGVSQSPRYKVTKRGQDVALRCDPISGHVSLYWYRQALGQGPEFLTYFNYEAQQDKSGLPNDRFSAERPEGSISTLTIQRTEQRDSAMYRCASSSRDTSYEQYFGPGTRLTVT.

This clonotype was detected only a few times. This chain connects TRBV27 to TRBJ2-3, with D possibly matching TRBD1 (6 bases). V was cut by 6 bases and J by 9 bases, with 19 bases left in between. This CDR3 is built from 14 residues. CDR1 and CDR2 from the germline V gene are MNHEY and SMNVEV (reference sequence). CDR3 sequence reads: CASSQALQGRTQYF. The CDR3 DNA sequence: TGTGCCAGCAGCCAGGCCTTACAGGGTAGAACGCAGTATTTT.